Listed below are T cell receptor beta chains from one sample, sequenced in a study of siplizumab effects on memory and regulatory T cells. Method: immunoSEQ multiplex PCR; TCRdb's copy keeps in-frame clones and lacks some. The table lists some 62,000 clones, roughly 85% of them singletons, with more than 3.5% in the top ten. Source material: memory CD4+ T cells sorted from blood. These TCRs come from a human donor in good health. CDR3s include the opening cysteine and the closing phenylalanine or tryptophan. D genes are given only for firm matches. Where a row states a size, it is once, few, many or the class of an expanded clone; other rows omit it.

NA	NA	TRBV6-1	TRBJ2-5	CASSVFGQAGETQYF	TGTGCCAGCAGTGTATTCGGGCAGGCGGGCGAGACCCAGTACTTC
NA	TRBD1	TRBV30	TRBJ1-5	CAWSVQDREDQPQHF	TGTGCCTGGAGTGTCCAGGACAGGGAGGATCAGCCCCAGCATTTT
NA	TRBD1	TRBV5-1	TRBJ1-2	CASSLGRGQTGYTF	TGCGCCAGCAGCTTGGGCAGGGGGCAAACAGGCTACACCTTC
NA	NA	TRBV18	TRBJ1-5	CASSPGSPINSNQPQHF	TGTGCCAGCTCACCAGGGAGCCCCATTAATAGCAATCAGCCCCAGCATTTT
NA	NA	TRBV20-1	TRBJ2-7	CSAGPSYEQYF	TGCAGTGCGGGCCCCTCCTACGAGCAGTACTTC
NA	NA	TRBV18	TRBJ2-3	CASSPLGTRGPGSTDTQYF	TGTGCCAGCTCCCCACTCGGGACGCGGGGGCCGGGTTCTACAGATACGCAGTATTTT
NA	NA	TRBV5-4	TRBJ2-7	CASSPGTNRVTYEQYF	TGTGCCAGCAGCCCGGGCACGAACAGGGTTACCTACGAGCAGTACTTC
NA	NA	TRBV5-1	TRBJ2-2	CASSRPHGTGELFF	TGCGCCAGCAGCCGGCCCCACGGGACCGGGGAGCTGTTTTTT
NA	NA	TRBV6-4	TRBJ1-1	CASSDSGANTEAFF	TGTGCCAGCAGTGACTCGGGTGCGAACACTGAAGCTTTCTTT
NA	NA	TRBV29-1	TRBJ1-5	CSVVDSNQPQHF	TGCAGCGTTGTAGACAGCAATCAGCCCCAGCATTTT
NA	NA	TRBV5-6	TRBJ1-1	CASSLPAPNTEAFF	TGTGCCAGCAGCTTGCCGGCCCCGAACACTGAAGCTTTCTTT
NA	NA	TRBV12-5	TRBJ2-7	CASGLDSPSYEQYF	TGTGCTAGTGGTCTGGACAGTCCCTCCTACGAGCAGTACTTC
NA	NA	TRBV19	TRBJ1-1	CASSIISAALNTEAFF	TGTGCCAGTAGTATAATCAGCGCAGCTCTGAACACTGAAGCTTTCTTT
NA	NA	TRBV6-5	TRBJ1-1	CASSPHMGTEAFF	TGTGCCAGCAGCCCCCACATGGGCACTGAAGCTTTCTTT
NA	NA	TRBV19	TRBJ2-7	CASSEIDAMTYEQYF	TGTGCCAGTAGCGAAATCGACGCCATGACCTACGAGCAGTACTTC
NA	NA	TRBV7-8	TRBJ1-2	CASSPLGSLRGAEGYTF	TGTGCCAGCAGCCCCCTGGGGTCACTCCGGGGGGCGGAAGGCTACACCTTC
NA	NA	TRBV6-1	TRBJ1-5	CASSPSPDIDREHF	TGTGCCAGCAGCCCGTCCCCGGATATTGACAGAGAACATTTT
NA	NA	TRBV19	TRBJ1-6	CASREVNSPLHF	TGTGCCAGTAGGGAGGTAAATTCACCCCTCCACTTT
NA	TRBD2	TRBV6-6	TRBJ2-5	CASSSGTSGRVETQYF	TGTGCCAGCAGTTCCGGGACTAGCGGGAGGGTGGAGACCCAGTACTTC
NA	TRBD2	TRBV28	TRBJ2-7	CASSRTSGGNEQYF	TGTGCCAGCAGTCGGACTAGCGGAGGCAACGAGCAGTACTTC
NA	TRBD1	TRBV18	TRBJ2-7	CASSGTGINEQYF	TGTGCCAGCTCAGGGACAGGGATCAACGAGCAGTACTTC
NA	NA	TRBV20-1	TRBJ1-3	CSSLLSGTIYF	TGCAGCTCCCTTCTCTCGGGCACCATATATTTT
NA	NA	TRBV10-1	TRBJ2-5	CASSKMGGGGQETQYF	TGCGCCAGCAGTAAAATGGGGGGGGGCGGCCAAGAGACCCAGTACTTC
NA	NA	TRBV7-2	TRBJ1-5	CASSLYNQPQHF	TGTGCCAGCAGCTTATACAATCAGCCCCAGCATTTT
NA	NA	TRBV11-1	TRBJ2-7	CASSLLSVSYEQYF	TGTGCCAGCAGCTTACTTTCGGTGTCCTACGAGCAGTACTTC
NA	NA	TRBV6-1	TRBJ1-2	CASSEGLNGNYGYTF	TGTGCCAGCAGTGAAGGACTTAATGGCAACTATGGCTACACCTTC
NA	NA	TRBV7-9	TRBJ2-2	CASSSITDANTGELFF	TGTGCCAGCAGCTCCATTACCGATGCGAACACCGGGGAGCTGTTTTTT
NA	NA	TRBV15	TRBJ1-3	CATSKGFSGNTIYF	TGTGCCACCAGCAAAGGGTTCTCTGGAAACACCATATATTTT
NA	TRBD1	TRBV7-2	TRBJ2-3	CASSPTGGNTDTQYF	TGTGCCAGCAGCCCGACAGGGGGCAACACAGATACGCAGTATTTT
NA	TRBD2	TRBV7-2	TRBJ2-1	CASSPSGGLYNEQFF	TGTGCCAGCAGCCCTAGCGGGGGCCTATACAATGAGCAGTTCTTC
NA	NA	TRBV6-5	TRBJ2-7	CASSEGPVTYEQYF	TGTGCCAGCAGTGAAGGGCCGGTCACCTACGAGCAGTACTTC
NA	NA	TRBV7-7	TRBJ2-1	CASSRLIGVTEQFF	TGTGCCAGCAGCCGCCTAATTGGCGTCACTGAGCAGTTCTTC
few	TRBD1	TRBV7-8	TRBJ2-1	CASSSGQGMINEQFF	TGTGCCAGCAGCTCCGGACAGGGGATGATAAATGAGCAGTTCTTC
NA	NA	TRBV30	TRBJ1-5	CAWSVGMGSNQPQHF	TGTGCCTGGAGTGTAGGGATGGGGAGCAATCAGCCCCAGCATTTT
NA	NA	TRBV29-1	TRBJ1-2	CSVVRGDYGYTF	TGCAGCGTAGTACGGGGGGACTATGGCTACACCTTC
NA	NA	TRBV28	TRBJ2-1	CASINHNEQFF	TGTGCCAGCATAAATCACAATGAGCAGTTCTTC
NA	NA	TRBV11-2	TRBJ2-2	CASSSSIPGELFF	TGTGCCAGCAGCTCTAGTATTCCCGGGGAGCTGTTTTTT
NA	TRBD2	TRBV19	TRBJ2-1	CASSPTSGGARSSYNEQFF	TGTGCCAGTAGTCCAACTAGCGGGGGAGCCCGTAGCTCCTACAATGAGCAGTTCTTC
NA	NA	TRBV19	TRBJ2-1	CASRTLEGGNEQFF	TGTGCCAGTAGAACCCTCGAGGGTGGGAATGAGCAGTTCTTC
NA	NA	TRBV2	TRBJ1-2	CASSAADPNYGYTF	TGTGCCAGCAGTGCGGCGGACCCTAACTATGGCTACACCTTC
NA	TRBD1	TRBV10-3	TRBJ2-7	CAISSGQGNAYEQYF	TGTGCCATCAGTTCCGGACAGGGGAACGCCTACGAGCAGTACTTC
NA	NA	TRBV5-1	TRBJ2-7	CASSWSGTRSYEQYF	TGCGCCAGCAGCTGGTCCGGGACACGTTCCTACGAGCAGTACTTC
few	TRBD1	TRBV19	TRBJ2-7	CASSIAGGRNEQYF	TGTGCCAGTAGTATAGCAGGGGGCAGGAACGAGCAGTACTTC
few	NA	TRBV19	TRBJ2-7	CASSPIGASSYEQYF	TGTGCCAGTAGTCCCATCGGGGCGAGCTCCTACGAGCAGTACTTC
NA	NA	TRBV9	TRBJ2-1	CASNLGTSSYNEQFF	TGTGCCAGCAACTTAGGGACGTCGAGCTACAATGAGCAGTTCTTC
NA	NA	TRBV20-1	TRBJ1-4	CSARNEKLFF	TGCAGTGCAAGGAATGAAAAACTGTTTTTT
NA	NA	TRBV18	TRBJ2-1	CASSAQGDEQFF	TGTGCCAGCTCAGCCCAGGGTGATGAGCAGTTCTTC
NA	NA	TRBV9	TRBJ2-5	CASSVGRAGSETQYF	TGTGCCAGCAGCGTAGGTCGGGCTGGCTCAGAGACCCAGTACTTC